These 19 T cell receptor beta chains were sequenced from one sample in a study of blood T cell repertoires in COVID-19 (dated by TCRdb to 2020 to 2021). The library relied on the immunoSEQ multiplex PCR assay. Imported from immuneACCESS, the table was reduced by TCRdb to in-frame sequences with V and J called. These copies leave out some clones; in studies compared against another copy, an unresolved V gene accounts for under half, and the cause of the remainder is not known. A total of some 110,000 clones appear in this sample, approximately 85% of them only once. The top ten clones comprise under 3.5% of the sample. Sequenced: peripheral blood. The receptor set was obtained from a woman of 80 years or more with COVID-19, enrolled during active disease.

The chain combines TRBV7-8 with TRBJ2-2; possible D gene TRBD1, 6 bases. This CDR3 spans 15 amino acids. Deletions cut 4 bases from V and 7 bases from J, with 16 bases between. Per the germline V gene, CDR1 is SGHVS and CDR2 is FQNEAQ. The DNA for the CDR3 is TGTGCCAGCAGCTCCACAGGGCTGTCGGGCGGGGAGCTGTTTTTT. Its translation: CASSSTGLSGGELFF.

This chain joins TRBV2 and TRBJ2-6; 7 bases fit TRBD1. Germline CDR1 SNHLY, CDR2 FYNNEI. This CDR3 has 17 amino acids. The V gene end was trimmed by 1 base and the J gene end by 0 bases; junction bases not matched to a gene: 3. CDR3 DNA: TGTGCCAGCAGTGAAGGCGACAGGGTCTCTGGGGCCAACGTCCTGACTTTC. Its protein is CASSEGDRVSGANVLTF. Variable domain in full (rest from reference TRBV2 and TRBJ2-6): EPEVTQTPSHQVTQMGQEVILRCVPISNHLYFYWYRQILGQKVEFLVSFYNNEISEKSEIFDDQFSVERPDGSNFTLKIRSTKLEDSAMYFCASSEGDRVSGANVLTFGAGSRLTVL.

The V call is TRBV18, the J call TRBJ2-5; D not certain. The V gene's germline CDR1 is KGHSH and CDR2 LQKENI. This CDR3 spans 13 amino acids. V was shortened by 3 bases and J by 5 bases, with 10 bases between the two germline ends. CDR3 sequence: CASSPPNTETQYF. The CDR3 DNA follows: TGTGCCAGCTCACCCCCCAACACCGAGACCCAGTACTTC.

This chain uses TRBV7-2 with TRBJ2-5; 11 bases are a match to TRBD2. Germline V lookup: CDR1 SGHTA, CDR2 FQGNSA. V dropped 4 bases and J dropped 1; count of bases not matched to a gene: 8. This CDR3 is built from 17 residues. The CDR3 region is CASSSRSSGRPQETQYF. In DNA, the CDR3 is TGTGCCAGCAGCTCCCGTTCTAGCGGGAGGCCCCAAGAGACCCAGTACTTC.

The chain is built from TRBV27 and TRBJ2-6; D uncertain. From germline, CDR1 is MNHEY and CDR2 SMNVEV (reference sequence). The CDR3 length is 14 residues. V was clipped by 4 bases and J by 4 bases, with 8 bases between them. The CDR3 nucleotides read TGTGCCAGCAGTTCTGAGTTGGGGGCCAACGTCCTGACTTTC. Residues: CASSSELGANVLTF.

Notes on this clone: In the same sample, other DNA sequences code for this CDR3. This sequence joins TRBV9 and TRBJ2-2; tentatively, D is TRBD2 (6 bases). Germline values: CDR1 SGDLS, CDR2 YYNGEE. The V end was cut by 0 bases, the J end by 5 bases, with 11 bases between. This CDR3 has 15 amino acids. The DNA for the CDR3 is TGTGCCAGCAGCGTAGGCGGGGAAGGGACCGGGGAGCTGTTTTTT. Its protein is CASSVGGEGTGELFF.

V and J are TRBV7-9 and TRBJ2-1, with TRBD2 matching over 10 bases. Germline lookup yields CDR1 SEHNR and CDR2 FQNEAQ (reference sequence). This CDR3 contains 17 residues. Trimming cost V 0 bases and J 0 bases; bases outside gene matches: 2. CDR3: CASSLARTSGSYNEQFF. CDR3 DNA: TGTGCCAGCAGCTTAGCCCGGACTAGCGGCTCCTACAATGAGCAGTTCTTC.

CDR3 DNA sequence: TGTGCCAGCTGGGGCCCTGAAAAACTGTTTTTT. Encoded protein: CASWGPEKLFF. The gene calls are TRBV2 and TRBJ1-4, with D tentatively TRBD1 (5 bases). The CDR3 consists of 11 residues. Trimming took off 8 bases at V and 7 bases at J, with 8 bases between the two ends. Germline V gene sequence: CDR1 SNHLY, CDR2 FYNNEI.

The chain combines TRBV7-8 with TRBJ1-2; 9 nucleotides align to TRBD1. The CDR3 runs to 15 residues. CDR1 is SGHVS, CDR2 FQNEAQ, per germline. V was pared by 1 base and J by 5 bases, with 5 bases of the junction left unmatched. The CDR3 DNA reads TGTGCCAGCAGCTTAGGGGACAGGGTATCTTATGGCTACACCTTC. Its protein is CASSLGDRVSYGYTF.

V gene TRBV6-2 or TRBV6-3 combines with J gene TRBJ2-1, with a tentative D call TRBD1 (5 bases). Trimming left V 4 bases short and J 7 bases short, with 20 bases between. The CDR3 is 16 amino acids. The germline V gene encodes CDR1 MNHEY and CDR2 SVGEGT. Written as DNA, the CDR3 is TGTGCCAGCAGTTTTACCCTCAGGGCAGATTTGAATGAGCAGTTCTTC. Translated: CASSFTLRADLNEQFF.

The table lists this clone with a few counts. This sequence joins TRBV9 and TRBJ1-2; the D gene is possibly TRBD1 (5 bases). The CDR3 is 16 amino acids. Germline assignment: CDR1 SGDLS and CDR2 YYNGEE. V was cut by 0 bases and J by 4 bases, with 16 bases left in between. CDR3 sequence (DNA): TGTGCCAGCAGCGTAGCTCCCAGGGCCCCGAGCTATGGCTACACCTTC. Protein product: CASSVAPRAPSYGYTF. Drawing the rest from reference TRBV9 and TRBJ1-2, the complete variable domain is DSGVTQTPKHLITATGQRVTLRCSPRSGDLSVYWYQQSLDQGLQFLIQYYNGEERAKGNILERFSAQQFPDLHSELNLSSLELGDSALYFCASSVAPRAPSYGYTFGSGTRLTVV.

The chain carries TRBV2 and TRBJ1-5; D may be TRBD1 (6 bases). Germline V CDR1 and CDR2: SNHLY, FYNNEI. Trimming removed 6 bases at V and 7 bases at J, with 25 bases between. This CDR3 has 17 amino acids. CDR3 sequence: CASRLDKRDNWLQPQHF. The DNA of the CDR3 is TGTGCCAGCAGACTTGACAAAAGGGACAATTGGTTACAGCCCCAGCATTTT.

The chain recombines TRBV9 with TRBJ2-1; 9 bases are a match to TRBD2. Germline V lookup: CDR1 SGDLS, CDR2 YYNGEE. The CDR3 consists of 16 residues. The ends lost 3 bases at V and 10 bases at J; junction bases unmatched: 14. DNA of the CDR3: TGTGCCAGCAGCGAGGCGACTAGCGGCCCTCAGGGGGAGCAGTTCTTC. It encodes CASSEATSGPQGEQFF.

This clone was detected only a few times. The chain uses TRBV19 and TRBJ1-6; 8 bases are shared with TRBD1. V dropped 6 bases and J dropped 7; count of bases not matched to a gene: 2. Germline V gene data show CDR1 as LNHDA and CDR2 as SQIVND (reference sequence). CDR3 size: 13 residues. CDR3 in amino acids: CASSAGGNSPLHF. The CDR3 DNA reads TGTGCCAGTAGCGCAGGGGGCAATTCACCCCTCCACTTT.

This chain connects TRBV5-6 to TRBJ2-2, with a possible D match to TRBD2 (5 bases). The germline V gene encodes CDR1 SGHDT and CDR2 YYEEEE. The CDR3 has 14 amino acids. V lost 6 bases and J 4 bases, leaving 13 bases between the germline ends. The CDR3 region is CASTLGRVTGELFF. In nucleotides, the CDR3 is TGTGCCAGCACCCTGGGGAGAGTCACCGGGGAGCTGTTTTTT.

The chain couples TRBV14 to TRBJ1-4, with D possibly being TRBD1 (5 bases). Germline V gives CDR1 SGHDN, CDR2 FVKESK. The CDR3 runs 16 residues. The germline V and J ends were trimmed by 6 bases and 7 bases, with 21 bases remaining between them. The CDR3 DNA is TGTGCCAGCAGAAACAGTCTAGATAGGGGAAGTGAAAAACTGTTTTTT. Its translation: CASRNSLDRGSEKLFF.

The chain employs TRBV19 and TRBJ1-1; D is unresolved. The germline V gene encodes CDR1 LNHDA and CDR2 SQIVND (reference sequence). The CDR3 runs to 15 residues. Trimming removed 5 bases at V and 3 bases at J, with 16 bases between. The CDR3 DNA reads TGTGCCAGTAGTCCGGGAATATTTAGGGACACTGAAGCTTTCTTT. The encoded protein is CASSPGIFRDTEAFF.

In its sample, this clone was seen a few times. The V call is TRBV3-1 (or the pseudogene TRBV3-2), the J call TRBJ1-2; D gene uncertain. The CDR3 loop spans 14 amino acids. Germline values: CDR1 LGHDT, CDR2 YNNKEL (reference sequence). V lost 4 bases to trimming and J lost 5 bases, with 14 bases between them. For the CDR3, the DNA is TGTGCCAGCAGCCGAGTTTCCGCGCCGTATGGCTACACCTTC. It specifies CASSRVSAPYGYTF.

The gene calls are TRBV10-3 and TRBJ1-1; TRBD1 matches 8 bases. The germline CDR1 and CDR2 sequences are ENHRY and SYGVKD. The CDR3 runs to 12 residues. Trimming cost V 4 bases and J 7 bases; bases outside gene matches: 2. The CDR3 sequence: CAISGGQGEAFF. CDR3 bases: TGTGCCATCAGTGGCGGACAGGGTGAAGCTTTCTTT.